This T cell receptor beta chain comes out of a study of blood T cell repertoires in COVID-19. Germline values: CDR1 SNHLY, CDR2 FYNNEI. Trimming at V came to 7 bases and at J to 7 bases, leaving 7 bases not matched to a gene. There are 14 residues in the CDR3. Clones were read by immunoSEQ multiplex PCR, and TCRdb kept only the in-frame ones, dropping some. This sample has some 21,000 clones; just over 90% occur once, and the top ten carry about 4%. The specimen was peripheral blood. This clonotype was obtained from a woman between 50 and 59 years old with active COVID-19. This chain links TRBV2 with TRBJ1-4, with 9 bases lining up with TRBD1. The CDR3 spells CASTGQGRGEKLFF. In nucleotides, the CDR3 is TGTGCCAGCACCGGACAGGGGAGGGGTGAAAAACTGTTTTTT.